Sample share makes the clone carrying this TCR beta chain medium-sized. Its antigen is not known. CD25-based Treg depletion was applied to purified naive CD4+ T cells. Study findings and constraints: The larger-cohort validation was restricted to a single TCR beta V-J rearrangement rather than whole repertoires. Tumor memory CD4+ T cell TCR gene usage was found to cluster with blood and lymph node memory CD4+ cells and with lymph node naive CD4+ cells.

After constant-region reverse-primer amplification, full-length variable regions underwent semi-nested PCR with Nested Universal Primer A. TCRdb recomputed calls from the 5' RACE reads with MiXCR, one row per CDR3 protein. The sample lists around 30,000 distinct CDR3 sequences, roughly 26% occurring once. The sequence came from a female donor with breast cancer. Sequenced input: naive CD4+ T cells sorted from a lymph node. Subset here: naive CD4+ T cells, CD4+CD45RA+CD25-.

This CDR3 reads CASGLGAGNEQYF. DNA for the CDR3: TGCGCCAGCGGTCTAGGTGCGGGGAACGAGCAGTACTTC. The chain combines TRBV5-1 with TRBJ2-7; TRBD2 might be the D (6 bases). CDR3 length: 13 amino acids. V lost 7 bases to trimming and J lost 5 bases, with 16 bases between them. The germline gives CDR1 SGHRS, CDR2 YFSETQ. The variable domain in full, with the rest retrieved from reference TRBV5-1 and TRBJ2-7, is KAGVTQTPRYLIKTRGQQVTLSCSPISGHRSVSWYQQTPGQGLQFLFEYFSETQRNKGNFPGRFSGRQFSNSRSEMNVSTLELGDSALYLCASGLGAGNEQYFGPGTRLTVT.